A single sample gave rise to the 9 T cell receptor beta chains below, sequenced in a study of blood T cell repertoires in COVID-19. Using immunoSEQ multiplex PCR, the repertoire was profiled, and TCRdb retains in-frame clones only, with some absent. The sample contains approximately 140,000 clones, 80% to 90% of which appear only once. The sample consisted of peripheral blood. All receptors come from a man aged 65-85 years with acute or convalescent COVID-19.

The J gene is TRBJ1-3, the V gene TRBV27; 9 bases map to TRBD1. Germline assignment: CDR1 MNHEY and CDR2 SMNVEV (reference sequence). The V segment lost 6 bases and the J segment 3 bases; nucleotides outside the gene matches: 6. The CDR3 has 15 amino acids. The chain's CDR3 is CASSPQGAFGNTIYF. The CDR3 nucleotides read TGTGCCAGCAGCCCACAGGGGGCATTTGGAAACACCATATATTTT.

The chain's CDR3 is CASSPRGSGRIYEQYF. The CDR3 DNA is TGCGCCAGCAGCCCCCGGGGTAGCGGGAGGATATACGAGCAGTACTTC. The rearrangement uses TRBV5-1 and TRBJ2-7, with 10 bases that match TRBD2. CDR3 size: 16 residues. With 4 bases clipped from V and 4 bases from J, the junction kept 11 bases outside the gene matches. CDR1 is SGHRS, CDR2 YFSETQ, per germline.

J is TRBJ1-6 and V is TRBV28; D remains ambiguous. The CDR3 runs 16 residues. CDR1 and CDR2 from the germline V gene are MDHEN and SYDVKM. Between the trimmed V and J ends, which lost 7 bases and 3 bases, there was a span of 16 bases. The CDR3 loop reads CASIARTEDYNSPLHF. The CDR3, as DNA: TGTGCCAGCATTGCCCGGACGGAGGACTATAATTCACCCCTCCACTTT. Variable domain in full (rest from reference TRBV28 and TRBJ1-6): DVKVTQSSRYLVKRTGEKVFLECVQDMDHENMFWYRQDPGLGLRLIYFSYDVKMKEKGDIPEGYSVSREKKERFSLILESASTNQTSMYLCASIARTEDYNSPLHFGNGTRLTVT.

This clone was counted once. The rearrangement uses TRBV28 and TRBJ1-2; a weak D match, TRBD1 (5 bases). The CDR3 spans 15 residues. Trimming pared 2 bases from V and 4 bases from J, leaving 14 bases between. Germline V gene lookup returns CDR1 MDHEN and CDR2 SYDVKM. DNA for the CDR3: TGTGCCAGCAGTTTACGGCAGGGAGGCATCTATGGCTACACCTTC. Its translation is CASSLRQGGIYGYTF.

V is TRBV10-3 and J is TRBJ2-5; possibly TRBD1 for D (5 bases). CDR1 ENHRY and CDR2 SYGVKD come from the germline V gene. Trimming shortened V by 4 bases and J by 0 bases, and 12 bases separated the two germline ends. The CDR3 contains 15 residues. CDR3 in amino acids: CAISVVGADQETQYF. For the CDR3, the DNA is TGTGCCATCAGTGTCGTAGGGGCGGACCAAGAGACCCAGTACTTC.

The chain couples TRBV5-6 to TRBJ2-7, with 7 positions matching TRBD1. J gave up 7 bases and V 4 bases, and 11 bases lay outside the gene matches. The CDR3 spans 14 residues. Germline values: CDR1 SGHDT, CDR2 YYEEEE. The CDR3 region has the DNA TGTGCCAGCAGCCCCGGGACAGATCTCTGGGAGCAGTACTTC. Its translation is CASSPGTDLWEQYF.

The chain combines TRBV13 with TRBJ2-1; 10 nucleotides match TRBD2. The CDR3 runs to 16 residues. Germline lookup yields CDR1 PRHDT and CDR2 FYEKMQ (reference sequence). V trimming: 0 bases; J trimming: 5 bases; junction bases outside the gene matches: 4. CDR3 amino acids: CASSLGTSGFHNEQFF. In DNA, the CDR3 is TGTGCCAGCAGCTTAGGGACTAGCGGGTTCCACAATGAGCAGTTCTTC.

The chain has TRBV5-1 and TRBJ1-4, with D perhaps matching TRBD1 (5 bases). The CDR3 spans 16 residues. Trimming left V 3 bases short and J 5 bases short, with 17 bases between. Looked up from germline, CDR1 is SGHRS and CDR2 is YFSETQ. The CDR3 here is CASSSLGRGKNEKLFF. For the CDR3, the DNA is TGCGCCAGCAGCTCCCTGGGTCGGGGGAAGAATGAAAAACTGTTTTTT.

The rearrangement uses TRBV28 and TRBJ1-2; TRBD1 might be the D (5 bases). The germline CDR1 and CDR2 sequences are MDHEN and SYDVKM. This CDR3 spans 12 amino acids. Trimming took 8 bases from V and 3 from J, leaving 10 bases between them. The CDR3: CASLGPHYGYTF. The CDR3 region has the DNA TGTGCCAGCCTGGGGCCCCACTATGGCTACACCTTC.